Below, 17 T cell receptor beta chains from the same sample are listed, as sequenced in a study of blood T cell repertoires in COVID-19. Generated by immunoSEQ multiplex PCR, the TCRdb table keeps only in-frame clones and is missing some. The sample consists of roughly 250,000 clones, about 85% of them appearing once. Sequencing was performed on peripheral blood. Every receptor here comes from a human donor with COVID-19, enrolled during active disease. The donor label of this sample is uncertain.

This chain connects TRBV7-9 to TRBJ2-2; 7 bases are shared with TRBD1. The germline V gene has CDR1 SEHNR and CDR2 FQNEAQ (reference sequence). Trimming took 3 bases from V and 1 from J; bases not matched to a gene: 5. This CDR3 has 16 residues. Written as DNA, the CDR3 is TGTGCCAGCAGCTTGATGACAGGGTGGAACACCGGGGAGCTGTTTTTT. Translating gives CASSLMTGWNTGELFF.

The chain combines TRBV7-2 with TRBJ2-2, with D uncertain. CDR1 is SGHTA, CDR2 FQGNSA, per germline. The length of the CDR3 is 14 residues. V was shortened by 6 bases and J by 6 bases, with 14 bases between the two germline ends. The DNA for the CDR3 is TGTGCCAGCAGTTTGAGACTGGTATCCGGGGAGCTGTTTTTT. Translation gives CASSLRLVSGELFF.

The genes are TRBV7-2 and TRBJ2-3; 10 positions agree with TRBD1. The CDR3 length is 16 residues. Looked up from germline, CDR1 is SGHTA and CDR2 is FQGNSA. Trimming took 3 bases from V and 4 from J; bases not matched to a gene: 7. The CDR3 loop is CASSFKTGTGADTQYF. In DNA form, the CDR3 reads TGTGCCAGCAGCTTCAAGACCGGGACAGGGGCAGATACGCAGTATTTT.

This chain uses TRBV3-1 (or the pseudogene TRBV3-2) with TRBJ2-1; 7 bases fit TRBD2. The CDR3 has 19 residues. Germline trimming cut 1 base from V and 8 bases from J; bases unmatched to any gene: 20. CDR1 and CDR2 (germline): LGHDT, YNNKEL (reference sequence). The CDR3 protein is CASSQVFRGLAAQKDEQFF. In nucleotides, the CDR3 is TGTGCCAGCAGCCAAGTTTTTCGGGGCCTAGCGGCACAAAAGGATGAGCAGTTCTTC.

The rearrangement links TRBV7-8 to TRBJ2-1; the match to TRBD1 covers 7 bases. This CDR3 is built from 15 residues. From germline, CDR1 is SGHVS and CDR2 FQNEAQ. Trimming removed 5 bases from V and 6 bases from J; junction bases left unmatched: 10. CDR3: CASSPTPDRFNEQFF. The CDR3 DNA sequence: TGTGCCAGCAGCCCCACGCCGGACAGGTTCAATGAGCAGTTCTTC. The full variable domain, rest sourced from reference TRBV7-8 and TRBJ2-1, is GAGVSQSPRYKVAKRGQDVALRCDPISGHVSLFWYQQALGQGPEFLTYFQNEAQLDKSGLPSDRFFAERPEGSVSTLKIQRTQQEDSAVYLCASSPTPDRFNEQFFGPGTRLTVL.

The V call is TRBV6-2 or TRBV6-3, the J call TRBJ1-1, with a weak D call TRBD1 (5 bases). Looked up from germline, CDR1 is MNHEY and CDR2 is SVGEGT. Trimming took 4 bases from V and 0 from J, leaving 15 bases between them. The CDR3 spans 16 residues. The chain's CDR3 is CASSSGPSMLNTEAFF. The CDR3 DNA is TGTGCCAGCAGTTCAGGGCCCTCGATGCTGAACACTGAAGCTTTCTTT.

The V and J genes are TRBV28 and TRBJ1-5; D gene uncertain. The ends were cut back, 5 bases at V and 2 bases at J, with 7 bases in the middle. Looked up from germline, CDR1 is MDHEN and CDR2 is SYDVKM. The CDR3 spans 13 residues. CDR3 amino acids: CASSPSGNQPQHF. DNA of the CDR3: TGTGCCAGCAGTCCCTCAGGCAATCAGCCCCAGCATTTT.

V and J are TRBV6-6 and TRBJ1-2, with unresolved D. This CDR3 comprises 11 residues. Germline V CDR1 and CDR2: MNHNY, SVGAGI (reference sequence). Trimming removed 7 bases from V and 5 bases from J, with 8 bases in between. Written as DNA, the CDR3 is TGTGCCAGCACTACAGCTTATGGCTACACCTTC. Protein product: CASTTAYGYTF.

The chain carries TRBV30 and TRBJ2-1, with 8 bases lining up with TRBD2. V gave up 2 bases and J gave up 8 bases; unmatched junction bases: 8. CDR3 size: 14 residues. Per germline, CDR1 GTSNPN and CDR2 SVGIG (reference sequence). Here the CDR3 reads CAWSSQRELDEQFF. As DNA, the CDR3 is TGTGCCTGGAGTTCCCAGCGGGAGTTAGATGAGCAGTTCTTC.

The V and J genes are TRBV28 and TRBJ1-2; the D gene is possibly TRBD1 (5 bases). The CDR3 contains 13 residues. Germline V CDR1 and CDR2: MDHEN, SYDVKM. V was cut by 6 bases and J by 0 bases, with 8 bases left in between. The CDR3 nucleotides are TGTGCCAGCAGGACAGAGTCTAACTATGGCTACACCTTC. Protein product: CASRTESNYGYTF.

V gene TRBV5-6 combines with J gene TRBJ2-7, with D unclear. The CDR3 is 14 amino acids. V was shortened by 6 bases and J by 2 bases, with 15 bases between the two germline ends. Germline-derived CDR1 and CDR2 are SGHDT and YYEEEE. DNA for the CDR3: TGTGCCAGCATCCAGCAGGTTCCCCCCTACGAGCAGTACTTC. Amino acids: CASIQQVPPYEQYF. Variable domain in full (rest from reference TRBV5-6 and TRBJ2-7): DAGVTQSPTHLIKTRGQQVTLRCSPKSGHDTVSWYQQALGQGPQFIFQYYEEEERQRGNFPDRFSGHQFPNYSSELNVNALLLGDSALYLCASIQQVPPYEQYFGPGTRLTVT.

V and J are TRBV7-9 and TRBJ1-2, with a weak D call TRBD1 (6 bases). V gave up 5 bases and J gave up 4 bases, with 20 bases separating them. CDR1 and CDR2 (germline): SEHNR, FQNEAQ (reference sequence). CDR3 size: 16 residues. CDR3 nucleotide sequence: TGTGCCAGCAGCATAGGGGGGGTGAACTCCCTCTATGGCTACACCTTC. Residues: CASSIGGVNSLYGYTF.

In its sample, this clone was seen a few times. CDR3 protein: CAWGGLRPSPLHF. Here the CDR3 DNA reads TGTGCCTGGGGGGGACTTCGTCCCTCACCCCTCCACTTT. The rearrangement uses TRBV30 and TRBJ1-6, with D possibly TRBD1 on 5 matching bases. Germline CDR1 and CDR2: GTSNPN and SVGIG (reference sequence). This CDR3 is 13 amino acids long. The V end was cut by 5 bases, the J end by 10 bases, with 15 bases between.

This chain links TRBV12-3 or TRBV12-4 with TRBJ1-1; a possible D gene is TRBD1 (6 bases). The V end lost 7 bases, the J end lost 5 bases, and 14 bases lay between the germline ends. The CDR3 covers 13 residues. CDR3 amino acids: CASNQGRWTEAFF. In DNA, the CDR3 is TGTGCCAGCAACCAGGGGCGGTGGACTGAAGCTTTCTTT.

V usage is TRBV15 and J usage is TRBJ1-2; perhaps TRBD1 as D (6 bases). CDR1 is LNHNV, CDR2 YYDKDF, per germline (reference sequence). The CDR3 covers 18 residues. V lost 6 bases to trimming and J lost 8 bases, with 31 bases between them. CDR3 sequence (DNA): TGTGCCACCAGAAACCACGAGGGGGTCCCATCGAGGACTAGGGGCTACACCTTC. It encodes CATRNHEGVPSRTRGYTF.

This clone was recorded once. The J gene is TRBJ2-1, the V gene TRBV5-4; 11 nucleotides match TRBD1. The germline V gene has CDR1 SGHNT and CDR2 YYREEE (reference sequence). V lost 3 bases to trimming and J lost 8 bases; unmatched junction nucleotides: 7. The CDR3 totals 15 residues. CDR3 protein: CASSYWTGGSDEQFF. As DNA, the CDR3 is TGTGCCAGCAGCTACTGGACAGGGGGCTCGGATGAGCAGTTCTTC.

This clone was counted between two and nine times. This chain connects TRBV2 to TRBJ1-1; weak D call: TRBD1 (5 bases). Trimming cost V 7 bases and J 5 bases, with 17 bases left between them. Germline CDR1 SNHLY, CDR2 FYNNEI. CDR3 length: 14 residues. The CDR3 sequence: CASKPKGHVTEAFF. In DNA, the CDR3 is TGTGCCAGCAAACCAAAGGGGCACGTTACTGAAGCTTTCTTT. Drawing the rest from reference TRBV2 and TRBJ1-1, the complete variable domain is EPEVTQTPSHQVTQMGQEVILRCVPISNHLYFYWYRQILGQKVEFLVSFYNNEISEKSEIFDDQFSVERPDGSNFTLKIRSTKLEDSAMYFCASKPKGHVTEAFFGQGTRLTVV.